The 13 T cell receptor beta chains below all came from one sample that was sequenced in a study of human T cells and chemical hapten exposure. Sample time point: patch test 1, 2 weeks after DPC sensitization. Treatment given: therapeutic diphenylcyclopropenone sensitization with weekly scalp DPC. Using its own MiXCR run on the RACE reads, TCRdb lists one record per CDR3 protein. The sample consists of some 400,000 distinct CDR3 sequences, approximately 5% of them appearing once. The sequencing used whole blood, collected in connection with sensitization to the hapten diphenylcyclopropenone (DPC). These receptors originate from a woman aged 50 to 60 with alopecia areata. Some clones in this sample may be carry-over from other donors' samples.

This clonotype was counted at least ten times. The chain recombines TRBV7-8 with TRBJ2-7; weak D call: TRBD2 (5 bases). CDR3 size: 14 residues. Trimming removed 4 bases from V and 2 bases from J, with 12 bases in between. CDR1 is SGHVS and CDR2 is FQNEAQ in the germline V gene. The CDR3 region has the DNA TGTGCCAGCAGCTCCCACCGGGGAGCCTACGAGCAGTACTTC. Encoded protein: CASSSHRGAYEQYF.

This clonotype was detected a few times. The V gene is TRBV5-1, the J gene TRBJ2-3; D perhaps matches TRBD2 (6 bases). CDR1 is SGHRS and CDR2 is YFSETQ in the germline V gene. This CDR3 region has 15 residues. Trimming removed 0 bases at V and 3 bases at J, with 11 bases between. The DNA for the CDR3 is TGCGCCAGCAGCTTGGCGCGGGGAGAGACAGATACGCAGTATTTT. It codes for CASSLARGETDTQYF.

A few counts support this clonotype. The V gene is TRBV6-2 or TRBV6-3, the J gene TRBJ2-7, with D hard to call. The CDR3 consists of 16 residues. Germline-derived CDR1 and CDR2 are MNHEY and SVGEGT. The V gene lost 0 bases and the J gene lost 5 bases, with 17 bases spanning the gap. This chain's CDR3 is CASSYSTSLGAHEQYF. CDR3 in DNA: TGTGCCAGCAGTTACTCGACATCGCTTGGCGCTCACGAGCAGTACTTC.

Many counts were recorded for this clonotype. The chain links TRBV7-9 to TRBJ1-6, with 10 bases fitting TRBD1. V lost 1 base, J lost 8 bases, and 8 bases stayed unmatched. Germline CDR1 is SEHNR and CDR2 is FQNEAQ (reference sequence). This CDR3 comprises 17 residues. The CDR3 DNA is TGTGCCAGCAGCTTAGTAGGGGGACAGGGGCGTTATTCACCCCTCCACTTT. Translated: CASSLVGGQGRYSPLHF.

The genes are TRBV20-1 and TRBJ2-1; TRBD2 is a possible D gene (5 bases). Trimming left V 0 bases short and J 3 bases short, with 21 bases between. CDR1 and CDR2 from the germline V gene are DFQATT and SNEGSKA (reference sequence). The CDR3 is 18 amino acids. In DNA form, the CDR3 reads TGCAGTGCTAGAGATCTACGGGCAGGAGGCGATCTCTACAATGAGCAGTTCTTC. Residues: CSARDLRAGGDLYNEQFF.

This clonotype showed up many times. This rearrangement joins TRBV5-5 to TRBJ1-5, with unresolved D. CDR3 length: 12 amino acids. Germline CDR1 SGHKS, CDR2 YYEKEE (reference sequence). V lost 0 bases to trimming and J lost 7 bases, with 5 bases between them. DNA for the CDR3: TGTGCCAGCAGCTTGGACCTGCAGCCCCAGCATTTT. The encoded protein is CASSLDLQPQHF.

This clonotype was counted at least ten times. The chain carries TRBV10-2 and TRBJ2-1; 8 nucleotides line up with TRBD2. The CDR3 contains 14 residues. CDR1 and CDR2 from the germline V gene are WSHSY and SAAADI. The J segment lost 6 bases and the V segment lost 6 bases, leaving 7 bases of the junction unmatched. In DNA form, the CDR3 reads TGCGCCAGCAGCGTTAGCGGGGCGGGCAATGAGCAGTTCTTC. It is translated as CASSVSGAGNEQFF.

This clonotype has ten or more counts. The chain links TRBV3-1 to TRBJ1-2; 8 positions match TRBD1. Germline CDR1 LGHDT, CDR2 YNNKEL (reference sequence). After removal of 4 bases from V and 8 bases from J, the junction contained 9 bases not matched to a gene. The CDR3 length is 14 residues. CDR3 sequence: CASSPTGESEGYTF. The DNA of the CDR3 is TGTGCCAGCAGCCCGACAGGGGAATCGGAGGGCTACACCTTC.

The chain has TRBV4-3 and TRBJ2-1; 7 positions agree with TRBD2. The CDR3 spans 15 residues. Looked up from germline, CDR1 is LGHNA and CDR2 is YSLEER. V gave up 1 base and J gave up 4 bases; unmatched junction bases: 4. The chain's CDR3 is CASSQALAEYNEQFF. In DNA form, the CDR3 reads TGCGCCAGCAGCCAAGCCCTAGCGGAGTACAATGAGCAGTTCTTC.

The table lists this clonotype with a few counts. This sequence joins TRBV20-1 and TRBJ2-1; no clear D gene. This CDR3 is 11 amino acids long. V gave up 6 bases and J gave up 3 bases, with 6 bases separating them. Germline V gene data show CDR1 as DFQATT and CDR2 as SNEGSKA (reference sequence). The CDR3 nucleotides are TGCAGTGCCCCTGACTACAATGAGCAGTTCTTC. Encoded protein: CSAPDYNEQFF.

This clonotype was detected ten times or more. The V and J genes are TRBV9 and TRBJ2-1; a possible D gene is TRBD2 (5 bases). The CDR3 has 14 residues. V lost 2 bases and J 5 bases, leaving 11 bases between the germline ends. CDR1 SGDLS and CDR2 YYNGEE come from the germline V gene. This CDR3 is CASSVDGADNEQFF. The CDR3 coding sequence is TGTGCCAGCAGCGTGGACGGAGCGGACAATGAGCAGTTCTTC.

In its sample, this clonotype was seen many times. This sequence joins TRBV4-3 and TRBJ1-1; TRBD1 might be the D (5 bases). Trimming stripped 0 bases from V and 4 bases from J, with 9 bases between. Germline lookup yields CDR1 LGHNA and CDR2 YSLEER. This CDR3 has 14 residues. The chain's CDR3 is CASSQETGTTEAFF. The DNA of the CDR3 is TGCGCCAGCAGCCAAGAAACGGGGACCACTGAAGCTTTCTTT.

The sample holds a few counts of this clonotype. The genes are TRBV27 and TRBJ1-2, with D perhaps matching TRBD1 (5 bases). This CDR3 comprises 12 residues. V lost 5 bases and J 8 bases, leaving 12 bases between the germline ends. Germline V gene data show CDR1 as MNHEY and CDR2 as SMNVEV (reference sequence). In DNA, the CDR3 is TGTGCCAGCAGTCCTGACAGTAACGGCTACACCTTC. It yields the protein CASSPDSNGYTF.